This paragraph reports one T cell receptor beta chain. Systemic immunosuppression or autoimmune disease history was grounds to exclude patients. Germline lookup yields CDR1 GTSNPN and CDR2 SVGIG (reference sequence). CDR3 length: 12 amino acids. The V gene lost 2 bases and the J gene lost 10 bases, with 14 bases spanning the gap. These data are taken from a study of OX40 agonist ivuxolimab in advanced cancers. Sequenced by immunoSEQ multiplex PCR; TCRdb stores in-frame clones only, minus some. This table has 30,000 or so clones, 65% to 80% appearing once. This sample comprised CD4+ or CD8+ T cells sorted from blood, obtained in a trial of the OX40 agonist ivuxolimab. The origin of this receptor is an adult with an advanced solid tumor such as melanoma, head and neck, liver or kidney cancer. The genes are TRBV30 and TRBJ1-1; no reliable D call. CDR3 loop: CAWSFGDVGAFF. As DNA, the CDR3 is TGTGCCTGGAGTTTCGGAGACGTCGGAGCTTTCTTT. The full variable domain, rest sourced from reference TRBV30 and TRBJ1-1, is SQTIHQWPATLVQPVGSPLSLECTVEGTSNPNLYWYRQAAGRGLQLLFYSVGIGQISSEVPQNLSASRPQDRQFILSSKKLLLSDSGFYLCAWSFGDVGAFFGQGTRLTVV.